Listed below are T cell receptor beta chains from one sample, sequenced in a study of T cell responses to AZD1222 COVID-19 vaccine. TCRdb's table, derived via immunoSEQ multiplex PCR, lists solely in-frame clones and lacks some. The sample has some 180,000 clones, 94% seen once. The material was peripheral blood, obtained 28 days after the second AZD1222 dose. These receptors were obtained from an adult who received the AZD1222 COVID-19 vaccine. Each CDR3 is given with its conserved first and last residue. D genes are given only for firm matches. Rows may omit the clone size; those that give it use once, few, many or a size class.

-	TRBV7-2	-	TRBJ1-5	17	TGTGCCAGCAGCTTAAATGGGCGTGGGTCAGGCAATCAGCCCCAGCATTTT	CASSLNGRGSGNQPQHF
-	TRBV19	once	TRBJ1-1	15	TGTGCCAGTAGTATAGCCCCCGCGATCCGTGGTGAAGCTTTCTTT	CASSIAPAIRGEAFF
-	TRBV4-3	-	TRBJ1-5	14	TGCGCCAGCAGCCAAGACCAGGGGAATCAGCCCCAGCATTTT	CASSQDQGNQPQHF
-	TRBV7-2	once	TRBJ2-3	16	TGTGCCAGCAGCTTAGAACAGGTTTCTAGCACAGATACGCAGTATTTT	CASSLEQVSSTDTQYF
-	TRBV19	-	TRBJ1-1	13	TGTGCCAGTACGAATCAGGTGAACACTGAAGCTTTCTTT	CASTNQVNTEAFF
-	TRBV13	once	TRBJ1-1	14	TGTGCCAGCAGCTTAGACAAACTAGCTACTGAAGCTTTCTTT	CASSLDKLATEAFF
-	TRBV5-6	-	TRBJ1-5	16	TGTGCCAGCAGCTTGGCGGGAGGGGTAAATAATCAGCCCCAGCATTTT	CASSLAGGVNNQPQHF
-	TRBV9	-	TRBJ1-2	15	TGTGCCAGCAGCCGTACGAGCCTGGATATTTATGGCTACACCTTC	CASSRTSLDIYGYTF
TRBD1	TRBV19	-	TRBJ1-5	20	TGTGCCAGTAGGGACAATTACAGGGGGCGAGGGGGATATAGCAATCAGCCCCAGCATTTT	CASRDNYRGRGGYSNQPQHF
-	TRBV5-6	-	TRBJ1-3	14	TGTGCCAGCAGCTTGGGTACCTCTGGAAACACCATATATTTT	CASSLGTSGNTIYF
-	TRBV7-9	-	TRBJ2-3	18	TGTGCCAGCAGGCCACCACCCCGAGGGACCTCTAGCACAGATACGCAGTATTTT	CASRPPPRGTSSTDTQYF
-	TRBV19	-	TRBJ2-1	18	TGTGCCAGTAGTATGCCCGGGACACTTTTCTTCTCCTACAATGAGCAGTTCTTC	CASSMPGTLFFSYNEQFF
-	TRBV6-5	-	TRBJ2-7	14	TGTGCCAGCAGCCCGATGGGGAACTCCTACGAGCAGTACTTC	CASSPMGNSYEQYF
TRBD2	TRBV5-1	-	TRBJ2-5	16	TGCGCCAGCAGCCATCCCGGGACTAGCGGTAGGGAGACCCAGTACTTC	CASSHPGTSGRETQYF
-	TRBV28	-	TRBJ2-2	15	TGTGCCAGCGTCCCCCGGACTTCGAACACCGGGGAGCTGTTTTTT	CASVPRTSNTGELFF
TRBD1	TRBV14	-	TRBJ1-2	16	TGTGCCAGCAGCCGGACAGGTTTAAAGTTCTCCTATGGCTACACCTTC	CASSRTGLKFSYGYTF
-	TRBV7-3	-	TRBJ2-5	15	TGTGCCAGCAGCCCCCGTGGAGGGGCAACGGAGACCCAGTACTTC	CASSPRGGATETQYF
TRBD2	TRBV5-1	-	TRBJ2-5	18	TGCGCCAGCAGCTTGGGATTGGCTAGCGGGGGATTCGGCGAGACCCAGTACTTC	CASSLGLASGGFGETQYF
TRBD1	TRBV5-1	-	TRBJ2-1	17	TGCGCCAGCAGCTACCTCCTTGGGGACAGCTCCTACAATGAGCAGTTCTTC	CASSYLLGDSSYNEQFF
TRBD2	TRBV7-2	-	TRBJ2-2	16	TGTGCCAGCAGCTCCGGTTTCGGGGGGGCCACCGGGGAGCTGTTTTTT	CASSSGFGGATGELFF
-	TRBV5-8	-	TRBJ2-7	16	TGTGCCAGCAGCTTTGTACTACCGGGACTTTGGTGCGAGCAGTACTTC	CASSFVLPGLWCEQYF
-	TRBV7-2	-	TRBJ2-5	14	TGTGCCAGCAGCGGCGGGGCCCTCCAAGAGACCCAGTACTTC	CASSGGALQETQYF
-	TRBV27	-	TRBJ1-1	14	TGTGCCAGCAGGCTGACAGCGCCGAACACTGAAGCTTTCTTT	CASRLTAPNTEAFF
-	TRBV4-1	-	TRBJ1-3	13	TGCGCCAGCAGCCAGGGCTCTGGAAACACCATATATTTT	CASSQGSGNTIYF
-	TRBV24-1	-	TRBJ1-1	16	TGTGCCACCAGTGATAACAGGGTCGGATTGGACACTGAAGCTTTCTTT	CATSDNRVGLDTEAFF
TRBD1	TRBV27	-	TRBJ2-7	15	TGTGCCAGCAGTTTCGGGACAGGGGATCTCTACGAGCAGTACTTC	CASSFGTGDLYEQYF
-	TRBV19	-	TRBJ1-4	12	TGTGCCAGTAGTATAGTTGGTGAAAAACTGTTTTTT	CASSIVGEKLFF
-	TRBV11-2	-	TRBJ2-3	14	TGTGCCAGCAGAAGAATACTAGTTCCTTATACGCAGTATTTT	CASRRILVPYTQYF
TRBD1	TRBV10-3	-	TRBJ1-4	12	TGTGCCATCGGGACAGGATTCGAAAAACTGTTTTTT	CAIGTGFEKLFF
-	TRBV5-6	-	TRBJ1-4	15	TGTGCCAGCAGCTTGGTCGGCAGGGGTCAGGAAAAACTGTTTTTT	CASSLVGRGQEKLFF
-	TRBV29-1	-	TRBJ1-1	13	TGCAGCGTTGAAACAGGGATGAACACTGAAGCTTTCTTT	CSVETGMNTEAFF
-	TRBV12-3/TRBV12-4	-	TRBJ1-1	13	TGTGCCAGCAGTTTAGACGGGACACCGGAAGCTTTCTTT	CASSLDGTPEAFF
-	TRBV5-1	-	TRBJ1-1	15	TGCGCCAGCAGCCCCCACACAGAATTGGGGACTGAAGCTTTCTTT	CASSPHTELGTEAFF
TRBD2	TRBV7-9	-	TRBJ2-2	17	TGTGCCAGCAGCTTACTCGGACTAGCGGTGAACACCGGGGAGCTGTTTTTT	CASSLLGLAVNTGELFF
-	TRBV13	-	TRBJ2-3	14	TGTGCCAGCAGCTTAGGGGCGGCGAGTGATACGCAGTATTTT	CASSLGAASDTQYF
-	TRBV5-4	-	TRBJ2-1	15	TGTGCCAGCAGCTTGGGAGGGAGCTCCTACAATGAGCAGTTCTTC	CASSLGGSSYNEQFF
-	TRBV6-5	-	TRBJ2-1	16	TGTGCCAGCAGTTACGGGTGGGGTGGAGGTATCAATGAGCAGTTCTTC	CASSYGWGGGINEQFF
-	TRBV6-1	-	TRBJ2-3	16	TGTGCCAGCAGTGAAGGACTAGATGGGGGCACAGATACGCAGTATTTT	CASSEGLDGGTDTQYF
-	TRBV28	-	TRBJ1-2	14	TGTGCCAGCAGTCGACAGAGGGGGAACTATGGCTACACCTTC	CASSRQRGNYGYTF
TRBD1	TRBV24-1	-	TRBJ1-3	15	TGTGCCACTGAAGGGACAGGGGGCGATTCGGACACCATATATTTT	CATEGTGGDSDTIYF
-	TRBV6-6	-	TRBJ2-7	12	TGTGCCAGCAGTTACGAGGACTACGAGCAGTACTTC	CASSYEDYEQYF
-	TRBV7-2	-	TRBJ2-7	16	TGTGCCAGCAGCTTAGACAAGCAGCGGAGATACTACGAGCAGTACTTC	CASSLDKQRRYYEQYF
-	TRBV19	-	TRBJ1-2	15	TGTGCCAGTAGGGGAATAACAGGGTCGAACTATGGCTACACCTTC	CASRGITGSNYGYTF
-	TRBV27	-	TRBJ1-5	15	TGTGCCAGCAAATCCGGGACAAGAGGCAATCAGCCCCAGCATTTT	CASKSGTRGNQPQHF
-	TRBV2	-	TRBJ1-2	11	TGTGCCAGCGGTTCTCACTATGGCTACACCTTC	CASGSHYGYTF
-	TRBV11-2	-	TRBJ1-1	13	TGTGCCAGCAGCCACCCCCAGGACACTGAAGCTTTCTTT	CASSHPQDTEAFF
-	TRBV3-1/TRBV3-2	-	TRBJ2-3	17	TGTGCCAGCAGCCAAAAAAGGGGGACGGGCTTCACAGATACGCAGTATTTT	CASSQKRGTGFTDTQYF
-	TRBV28	-	TRBJ1-1	14	TGTGCCAGCAGTTCAGGTGCCGTGAACACTGAAGCTTTCTTT	CASSSGAVNTEAFF
-	TRBV3-1/TRBV3-2	few	TRBJ1-5	18	TGTGCCAGCAGCCAAGACACCGCAGCGCTACGGGGAAATCAGCCCCAGCATTTT	CASSQDTAALRGNQPQHF
-	TRBV6-2/TRBV6-3	few	TRBJ1-5	16	TGTGCCAGCAGTTACGATCTTTCTTATAGCAATCAGCCCCAGCATTTT	CASSYDLSYSNQPQHF
TRBD2	TRBV5-1	-	TRBJ2-3	16	TGCGCCAGCAGCTTAGACGTGCGGGAGTCCCCAGATACGCAGTATTTT	CASSLDVRESPDTQYF
-	TRBV4-1	-	TRBJ2-6	18	TGCGCCAGCAGCCCCCGGACATGGGGAGAATCTGGGGCCAACGTCCTGACTTTC	CASSPRTWGESGANVLTF
-	TRBV27	-	TRBJ1-2	12	TGTGCCAGCAGCCATGGGGACTATGGCTACACCTTC	CASSHGDYGYTF
TRBD2	TRBV11-2	-	TRBJ2-7	15	TGTGCCAGCAGCTCTCTTAGCGGGTACTCCTACGAGCAGTACTTC	CASSSLSGYSYEQYF
-	TRBV19	-	TRBJ1-2	15	TGTGCCAGTAGTATAGAGGTCCAGGGGTTCTATGGCTACACCTTC	CASSIEVQGFYGYTF